These 17 T cell receptor beta chains originate from one sample sequenced in a study of CD8+CD57+ T cells in acquired aplastic anemia. Genomic DNA served as template for TCR beta VDJ and CDR3 profiling. TCRdb processed the reads anew with MiXCR; each CDR3 protein has one entry. The table shows about 270,000 distinct CDR3 sequences, with around 60% occurring only once. Sequenced sample: sorted CD4+, CD8+, or CD8+CD57+ T cells (not recorded which) from PBMCs. These receptor sequences come from a human donor with severe aplastic anemia or a healthy control (not recorded which).

This clonotype was picked up many times. The chain uses TRBV7-8 and TRBJ2-5; D gene unclear. Germline CDR1 is SGHVS and CDR2 is FQNEAQ. This CDR3 spans 16 amino acids. V lost 1 base and J lost 5, with 17 bases in between. CDR3 residues: CASSLGFGQRVETQYF. The CDR3 bases are TGTGCCAGCAGCTTAGGGTTCGGTCAGCGTGTGGAGACCCAGTACTTC.

The genes are TRBV20-1 and TRBJ2-7; no clear D. CDR1 and CDR2 from the germline V gene are DFQATT and SNEGSKA (reference sequence). Trimming took 1 base from V and 4 from J, leaving 14 bases between them. The CDR3 length is 14 residues. This CDR3 reads CSARVAEKYYEQYF. CDR3 nucleotide sequence: TGCAGTGCTAGAGTCGCGGAGAAGTATTACGAGCAGTACTTC.

This clonotype has more than one count but fewer than ten. In DNA, the CDR3 is TGTGCCACCAGTGAGACGGGGCTCTACAATGAGCAGTTCTTC. Amino acids: CATSETGLYNEQFF. The chain carries TRBV24-1 and TRBJ2-1; D is tentatively TRBD1 or TRBD2 (5 bases each). Germline loops: CDR1 KGHDR, CDR2 SFDVKD. The CDR3 runs 14 residues. V lost 4 bases to trimming and J lost 3 bases, with 9 bases between them.

V is TRBV9 and J is TRBJ2-5; 9 bases map to TRBD2. The CDR3 consists of 15 residues. Germline lookup yields CDR1 SGDLS and CDR2 YYNGEE. J was trimmed by 3 bases and V by 4 bases; bases with no gene match: 7. The CDR3 sequence is CASSPRASGKETQYF. The CDR3 DNA is TGTGCCAGCAGCCCTCGGGCTAGCGGGAAAGAGACCCAGTACTTC.

A remark on this clonotype: A much larger clone lies a single base off, so this may be a read error. This is likely a read error, given that the CDR3 carries no conserved phenylalanine or tryptophan at its end. This chain connects TRBV6-2 or TRBV6-3 to TRBJ1-5; 8 nucleotides match TRBD1. V dropped 5 bases and J dropped 3; count of bases not matched to a gene: 3. The CDR3 is 14 amino acids. The V gene's germline CDR1 is MNHEY and CDR2 SVGEGT. The CDR3, as DNA: TGTGCCAGCAGTCTACAGGGGGTCAATCAGCCCCAGCATTAT. It codes for CASSLQGVNQPQHY.

Notes on this clonotype: Being one base from a much bigger clone, this may be a read error. The chain has TRBV2 and TRBJ1-5; D not resolved. CDR1 and CDR2 from the germline V gene are SNHLY and FYNNEI. Trimming cost V 3 bases and J 6 bases, with 12 bases left between them. The CDR3 sequence is 14 residues long. The CDR3 loop is CASSDLGSGQPQHF. In DNA form, the CDR3 reads TGTGCCAGCAGTGATTTGGGATCCGGTCAGCCCCAGCATTTT. The whole variable domain, remainder taken from reference TRBV2 and TRBJ1-5, is EPEVTQTPSHQVTQMGQEVILRCVPISNHLYFYWYRQILGQKVEFLVSFYNNEISEKSEIFDDQFSVERPDGSNFTLKIRSTKLEDSAMYFCASSDLGSGQPQHFGDGTRLSIL.

This clonotype was observed at least ten times. The J gene is TRBJ2-7, the V gene TRBV6-6, with 7 bases matching TRBD2. Germline V gene data show CDR1 as MNHNY and CDR2 as SVGAGI (reference sequence). The V and J ends lost 8 bases and 2 bases, in that order; junction bases with no gene match: 9. There are 14 residues in the CDR3. The CDR3 DNA reads as TGTGCCAGCGGCTCGGCGGGGACTACCTACGAGCAGTACTTC. This sequence encodes CASGSAGTTYEQYF.

CDR3 nucleotide sequence: TGTGCCAGCAGCCCTGACAGCTCAAATCAGCCCCAGCATTTT. This gives the protein CASSPDSSNQPQHF. J is TRBJ1-5 and V is TRBV7-2; D is perhaps TRBD1 (5 bases). The CDR3 has 14 amino acids. Germline loops: CDR1 SGHTA, CDR2 FQGNSA. V dropped 5 bases and J dropped 4 bases, with 12 bases sitting between them.

The rearrangement uses TRBV7-6 and TRBJ2-7; tentatively, D is TRBD1 (6 bases). Trimming took off 1 base at V and 2 bases at J, with 12 bases between the two ends. Per the germline V gene, CDR1 is SGHVS and CDR2 is FNYEAQ. The CDR3 spans 15 residues. In DNA form, the CDR3 reads TGTGCCAGCAGCTTAGGGGTGGGGGCCGCCTACGAGCAGTACTTC. It specifies CASSLGVGAAYEQYF. The whole variable domain, remainder taken from reference TRBV7-6 and TRBJ2-7, is GAGVSQSPRYKVTKRGQDVALRCDPISGHVSLYWYRQALGQGPEFLTYFNYEAQQDKSGLPNDRFSAERPEGSISTLTIQRTEQRDSAMYRCASSLGVGAAYEQYFGPGTRLTVT.

In this sample, this clonotype turned up a few times. In nucleotides, the CDR3 is TGTGCCAGCAGGAAGCTAGCGGGGGGGAGCACAGATACGCAGTATTTT. It translates to CASRKLAGGSTDTQYF. This sequence joins TRBV7-8 and TRBJ2-3; 12 bases match TRBD2. Germline-derived CDR1 and CDR2 are SGHVS and FQNEAQ. The CDR3 consists of 16 residues. V shed 6 bases, J shed 0 bases, and the junction held 4 bases outside the gene matches.

The chain joins TRBV10-3 to TRBJ2-7; 9 nucleotides agree with TRBD1. CDR1 and CDR2 (germline): ENHRY, SYGVKD. The CDR3 runs 15 residues. Germline trimming cut 9 bases from V and 5 bases from J; bases unmatched to any gene: 14. This CDR3 reads CAILRRDRERNEQYF. The CDR3 coding sequence is TGTGCCATTCTGAGGCGGGACAGGGAGAGGAACGAGCAGTACTTC.

The V call is TRBV2, the J call TRBJ1-2; the D is unclear. The germline V gene encodes CDR1 SNHLY and CDR2 FYNNEI. The V and J ends lost 8 bases and 8 bases respectively, with 15 bases between them. The CDR3 spans 12 residues. Here the CDR3 DNA reads TGTGCCAGCGCGTTGGGGTTCTCAGGCTACACCTTC. It codes for CASALGFSGYTF.

The chain has TRBV5-4 and TRBJ2-5, with D unclear. The V and J ends lost 4 bases and 5 bases respectively, with 9 bases between them. The germline gives CDR1 SGHNT, CDR2 YYREEE (reference sequence). This CDR3 has 12 residues. DNA for the CDR3: TGTGCCAGCAGCCGAAGAGGCGAGACCCAGTACTTC. Encoded protein: CASSRRGETQYF.

Concerning this clonotype itself: It is likely a read error, because the conserved phenylalanine at the end of the CDR3 is missing. The chain combines TRBV6-4 with TRBJ1-1, with TRBD1 identical over 8 bases. The ends lost 5 bases at V and 3 bases at J; junction bases unmatched: 14. Germline V lookup: CDR1 MRHNA, CDR2 SNTAGT. The CDR3 contains 17 residues. DNA of the CDR3: TGTGCCAGCAGTTTATCCCGACAGGGGATGGCGCACACTGAAGCTTTCCTT. It is translated as CASSLSRQGMAHTEAFL.

This chain joins TRBV29-1 and TRBJ2-7; 11 nucleotides line up with TRBD1. V lost 0 bases, J lost 2 bases, and 6 bases stayed unmatched. The CDR3 consists of 16 residues. The germline V gene encodes CDR1 SQVTM and CDR2 ANQGSEA. This CDR3 is CSVEDYGDRGTYEQYF. CDR3 DNA: TGCAGCGTTGAAGATTACGGGGACAGGGGGACCTACGAGCAGTACTTC.

Note on this clonotype: Germline and junction disagree at one end, which may indicate a read error. The rearrangement joins TRBV29-1 to TRBJ2-3; weak D call: TRBD1 (5 bases). The CDR3 contains 13 residues. Germline V lookup: CDR1 SQVTM, CDR2 ANQGSEA. The CDR3 is CSIDKGVAATQYF. CDR3 coding DNA: TGCAGCATTGATAAAGGGGTCGCAGCTACGCAGTATTTT.

This rearrangement joins TRBV7-9 to TRBJ1-1, with a weak D call TRBD1 (6 bases). The CDR3 covers 15 residues. V gave up 5 bases and J gave up 0 bases, with 13 bases separating them. Germline V lookup: CDR1 SEHNR, CDR2 FQNEAQ (reference sequence). DNA for the CDR3: TGTGCCAGCAGCACCCGGGACAAGTTGAACACTGAAGCTTTCTTT. Translating it yields CASSTRDKLNTEAFF.